Listed below are T cell receptor beta chains from one sample, sequenced in a study of vaccination and CD4 T cells after COVID-19. TCRdb reanalysed the PCR reads using MiXCR and keeps one entry per CDR3 protein. The repertoire includes about 17,000 distinct CDR3 sequences, around three fifths of them detected once, and less than 5.5% sits in the top ten. No antigens are known for them. The sample in question was CD4+ T cells from blood, cultured in vitro, obtained after SARS-CoV-2 vaccination. These receptors all come from a human donor who had recovered from COVID-19. CDR3s leave out the opening cysteine and the closing phenylalanine or tryptophan. Each record gives: CDR3 length, V gene, CDR3 protein.

>12|TRBV7-9
ASSVAGSYNEQF
>12|TRBV20-1
SAQSQTGLYEQY
>11|TRBV7-9
ASSFRGFNEQY
>9|TRBV20-1
SADRAYEQY
>11|TRBV2
ASRRYSNQPQH
>11|TRBV5-6
ASRRDSNSPLH
>14|TRBV7-2
ASSLDRTGGRYGYT
>12|TRBV28
ASTKGHEAYEQY
>9|TRBV19
ASSTEYEQY
>13|TRBV6-5
ASSYLWGRNYGYT
>13|TRBV4-2
ASSQDFGAQETQY
>12|TRBV20-1
SASAQIMNTEAF
>13|TRBV6-5
ASSYVSGASYGYT
>16|TRBV7-3
ASSLNPGGAGGYNEQF
>13|TRBV19
ASSIGAEGNQPQH
>12|TRBV20-1
SARTDRARYGYT
>12|TRBV12-3/TRBV12-4
ASSSRGPNQPQH
>9|TRBV20-1
SAGGNTEAF
>13|TRBV19
ASSIPSGGTDTQY
>11|TRBV6-4
ASSRIWGETQY
>12|TRBV19
ASSPGTGTGTQY
>12|TRBV20-1
SARTGGSTDTQY
>12|TRBV10-1
ASSEGPGIGEQF